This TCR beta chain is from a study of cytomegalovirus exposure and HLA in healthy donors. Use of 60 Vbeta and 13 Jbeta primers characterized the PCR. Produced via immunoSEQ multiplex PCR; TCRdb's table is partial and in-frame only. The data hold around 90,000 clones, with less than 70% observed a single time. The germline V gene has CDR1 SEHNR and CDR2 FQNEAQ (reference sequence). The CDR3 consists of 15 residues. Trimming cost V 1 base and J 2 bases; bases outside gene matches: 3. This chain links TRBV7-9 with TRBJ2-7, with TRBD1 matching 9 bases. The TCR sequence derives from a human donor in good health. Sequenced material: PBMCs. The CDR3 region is CASSLGTGVTYEQYF. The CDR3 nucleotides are TGTGCCAGCAGCTTAGGGACAGGGGTGACCTACGAGCAGTACTTC.